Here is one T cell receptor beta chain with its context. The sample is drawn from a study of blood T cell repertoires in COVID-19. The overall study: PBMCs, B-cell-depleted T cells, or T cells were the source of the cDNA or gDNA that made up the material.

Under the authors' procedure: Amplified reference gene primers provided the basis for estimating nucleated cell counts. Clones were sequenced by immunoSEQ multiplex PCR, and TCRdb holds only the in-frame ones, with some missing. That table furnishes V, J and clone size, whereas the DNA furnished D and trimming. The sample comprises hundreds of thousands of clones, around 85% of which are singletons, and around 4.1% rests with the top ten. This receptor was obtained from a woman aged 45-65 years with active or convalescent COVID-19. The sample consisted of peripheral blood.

The CDR3 sequence: CASSPLTGGGTEAFF. CDR3 DNA sequence: TGCGCCAGCAGCCCCTTAACAGGGGGAGGCACTGAAGCTTTCTTT. V and J are TRBV5-1 and TRBJ1-1, with TRBD1 identical over 8 bases. The CDR3 length is 15 residues. Germline V gives CDR1 SGHRS, CDR2 YFSETQ. J lost 4 bases, V lost 4 bases, and 9 bases had no gene match.